These 25 T cell receptor beta chains share one sample of origin, sequenced in a study of shared clonotypes between healthy human individuals. Some clones are missing from TCRdb's copy, which holds only in-frame ones; the method was immunoSEQ multiplex PCR. The top ten hold about 0.13% of the sample, which has roughly 2.4 million clones, nearly 97% seen once. Sequencing used naive CD4+ T cells sorted from blood. Stated subset: CD45RA+ positively selected. The receptor source for this set is a man aged 18 to 29 in good health.

This clone was seen a single time. V is TRBV6-6 and J is TRBJ1-2; D perhaps matches TRBD1 (5 bases). CDR1 and CDR2 (germline): MNHNY, SVGAGI (reference sequence). The CDR3 is 14 residues long. V gave up 0 bases and J gave up 7 bases, with 12 bases separating them. CDR3 DNA sequence: TGTGCCAGCAGTTACTCCTCGTCCGGGGGTGGCTACACCTTC. It translates to CASSYSSSGGGYTF.

This rearrangement joins TRBV4-1 to TRBJ2-2; D not certain. CDR1 MGHRA and CDR2 YSYEKL come from the germline V gene. The V end was cut by 0 bases, the J end by 13 bases, with 9 bases between. This CDR3 is 12 amino acids long. The CDR3 nucleotides are TGCGCCAGCAGCCAAGAAGGTAGTGTGCTGTTTTTT. This codes for CASSQEGSVLFF.

The chain combines TRBV30 with TRBJ2-1; D is possibly TRBD1 (6 bases). Trimming took 3 bases from V and 6 from J, leaving 18 bases between them. The CDR3 loop spans 15 amino acids. CDR1 and CDR2 (germline): GTSNPN, SVGIG (reference sequence). The CDR3 DNA reads as TGTGCCTGGAGACTCCGAGACAGGTCCGGCAATGAGCAGTTCTTC. Protein sequence: CAWRLRDRSGNEQFF.

The genes are TRBV2 and TRBJ1-4, with D uncertain. Germline V gene sequence: CDR1 SNHLY, CDR2 FYNNEI. V lost 9 bases to trimming and J lost 4 bases, with 12 bases between them. This CDR3 contains 13 residues. The CDR3 here is CARADSLNEKLFF. CDR3 bases: TGTGCCAGAGCGGATTCCCTTAATGAAAAACTGTTTTTT.

This chain connects TRBV28 to TRBJ1-5; D possibly corresponds to TRBD1 (6 bases). This CDR3 has 16 residues. The ends were cut back, 7 bases at V and 0 bases at J, with 16 bases in the middle. The germline gives CDR1 MDHEN, CDR2 SYDVKM. The CDR3: CASTVGGAYSNQPQHF. Here the CDR3 DNA reads TGTGCCAGCACCGTCGGGGGGGCATATAGCAATCAGCCCCAGCATTTT.

The chain employs TRBV6-5 and TRBJ1-2, with D maybe TRBD1 (5 bases). Germline-derived CDR1 and CDR2 are MNHEY and SVGAGI. V was trimmed by 5 bases and J by 5 bases, leaving 15 bases between them. This CDR3 is built from 14 residues. As DNA, the CDR3 is TGTGCCAGCAGTAAAACCGGGACGGATTATGGCTACACCTTC. This gives the protein CASSKTGTDYGYTF.

The rearrangement uses TRBV30 and TRBJ2-1; D is unresolved. Trimming took off 5 bases at V and 8 bases at J, with 10 bases between the two ends. The CDR3 covers 11 residues. The germline V gene has CDR1 GTSNPN and CDR2 SVGIG (reference sequence). CDR3 in amino acids: CAWSGWYEQFF. CDR3 bases: TGTGCCTGGTCGGGTTGGTATGAGCAGTTCTTC.

The chain is built from TRBV19 and TRBJ2-7, with 8 bases identical to TRBD2. The V gene end was trimmed by 3 bases and the J gene end by 7 bases; junction bases not matched to a gene: 11. This CDR3 comprises 15 residues. Looked up from germline, CDR1 is LNHDA and CDR2 is SQIVND (reference sequence). CDR3 protein: CASSIPRAGVVEQYF. The CDR3 bases are TGTGCCAGTAGTATCCCTCGAGCGGGAGTTGTTGAGCAGTACTTC. Full variable domain (rest looked up from reference TRBV19 and TRBJ2-7): DGGITQSPKYLFRKEGQNVTLSCEQNLNHDAMYWYRQDPGQGLRLIYYSQIVNDFQKGDIAEGYSVSREKKESFPLTVTSAQKNPTAFYLCASSIPRAGVVEQYFGPGTRLTVT.

This chain joins TRBV9 and TRBJ2-7, with D unresolved. Trimming pared 0 bases from V and 5 bases from J, leaving 9 bases between. CDR3 length equals 13 residues. Germline-derived CDR1 and CDR2 are SGDLS and YYNGEE. The CDR3 sequence is CASSVGRLDEQYF. As DNA, the CDR3 is TGTGCCAGCAGCGTAGGTCGTTTGGACGAGCAGTACTTC.

The rearrangement links TRBV6-1 to TRBJ2-7; the D gene could be TRBD1 or TRBD2 (6 bases each). CDR1 is MNHNS and CDR2 is SASEGT in the germline V gene. The CDR3 spans 12 residues. Trimming took 6 bases from V and 7 from J, leaving 13 bases between them. CDR3 protein: CASRWGAGEQYF. CDR3 nucleotide sequence: TGTGCCAGCAGGTGGGGGGCGGGAGAGCAGTACTTC.

This clone was detected once. The gene calls are TRBV6-6 and TRBJ1-5, with 7 bases matching TRBD1. Losses at the gene ends were 3 bases for V and 4 bases for J; bases not matched to a gene: 3. CDR1 is MNHNY, CDR2 SVGAGI, per germline (reference sequence). This CDR3 has 14 amino acids. The CDR3 reads CASSYGDRNQPQHF. Written as DNA, the CDR3 is TGTGCCAGCAGTTATGGGGACAGAAATCAGCCCCAGCATTTT.

A single count supports this clone. V gene TRBV5-6 combines with J gene TRBJ2-7, with 8 bases that match TRBD2. Per the germline V gene, CDR1 is SGHDT and CDR2 is YYEEEE. This CDR3 has 15 amino acids. After removal of 0 bases from V and 2 bases from J, the junction contained 4 bases not matched to a gene. Here the CDR3 DNA reads TGTGCCAGCAGCTTGGAAGGGACTAGGGCCTACGAGCAGTACTTC. Translating it yields CASSLEGTRAYEQYF.

The genes are TRBV18 and TRBJ2-7, with TRBD1 matching 9 bases. The germline CDR1 and CDR2 sequences are KGHSH and LQKENI. There are 14 residues in the CDR3. V dropped 3 bases and J dropped 5; count of bases not matched to a gene: 5. The CDR3 is CASSPNTGGDEQYF. The CDR3 coding sequence is TGTGCCAGCTCACCGAACACAGGGGGCGACGAGCAGTACTTC.

The chain recombines TRBV30 with TRBJ1-1, with a tentative D call TRBD1 (5 bases). The CDR3 runs to 14 residues. V lost 4 bases and J lost 5, with 17 bases in between. Per germline, CDR1 GTSNPN and CDR2 SVGIG (reference sequence). This chain's CDR3 is CAWTTLESGTEAFF. CDR3 bases: TGTGCCTGGACAACTCTTGAGTCAGGGACTGAAGCTTTCTTT.

This sequence joins TRBV6-5 and TRBJ1-1; D uncertain. CDR3 size: 13 residues. The germline gives CDR1 MNHEY, CDR2 SVGAGI. Trimming removed 7 bases at V and 2 bases at J, with 11 bases between. CDR3 region: CASTSRQNTEAFF. The CDR3 DNA is TGTGCCAGCACGTCTCGACAAAACACTGAAGCTTTCTTT.

A remark on this clone: Other DNA sequences in the sample encode the same CDR3. The chain combines TRBV7-2 with TRBJ2-5, with unresolved D. CDR1 and CDR2 from the germline V gene are SGHTA and FQGNSA. V lost 5 bases and J lost 2, with 3 bases in between. This CDR3 is 11 amino acids long. The CDR3 DNA reads as TGTGCCAGCAGCCCACAAGAGACCCAGTACTTC. Its protein product is CASSPQETQYF.

This sequence joins TRBV10-3 and TRBJ2-5; D might be TRBD1 or TRBD2, each matching 5 bases. Germline V gives CDR1 ENHRY, CDR2 SYGVKD. This CDR3 comprises 16 residues. V lost 2 bases and J 5 bases, leaving 18 bases between the germline ends. The CDR3 spells CAISEPLGIGEETQYF. In nucleotides, the CDR3 is TGTGCCATCAGTGAGCCTCTAGGGATAGGGGAGGAGACCCAGTACTTC.

This sequence joins TRBV2 and TRBJ2-2; no clear D gene. The CDR3 sequence is 14 residues long. Between the trimmed V and J ends, which lost 7 bases and 5 bases, there was a span of 14 bases. Germline values: CDR1 SNHLY, CDR2 FYNNEI. CDR3 amino acids: CASMRWPGTGELFF. The CDR3, as DNA: TGTGCCAGCATGCGATGGCCCGGGACCGGGGAGCTGTTTTTT.

The chain employs TRBV7-8 and TRBJ1-5, with TRBD1 matching over 11 bases. V was pared by 0 bases and J by 6 bases, with 1 base of the junction left unmatched. This CDR3 is built from 15 residues. Germline V gives CDR1 SGHVS, CDR2 FQNEAQ. This CDR3 reads CASSLAGQGGQPQHF. The CDR3 nucleotides read TGTGCCAGCAGCTTAGCGGGACAGGGGGGTCAGCCCCAGCATTTT.

Turning to this clone: Other DNA variants within this sample encode the same CDR3. The chain links TRBV5-1 to TRBJ2-5; 12 bases line up with TRBD2. This CDR3 comprises 16 residues. Germline values: CDR1 SGHRS, CDR2 YFSETQ. Trimming took 0 bases from V and 1 from J; bases not matched to a gene: 1. CDR3 coding DNA: TGCGCCAGCAGCTTGGGGGGACTAGCGGGCCAAGAGACCCAGTACTTC. Amino acid sequence: CASSLGGLAGQETQYF.

This clone was observed once. The chain combines TRBV20-1 with TRBJ2-3, with D hard to call. V dropped 6 bases and J dropped 6 bases, with 10 bases sitting between them. Germline V gene lookup returns CDR1 DFQATT and CDR2 SNEGSKA (reference sequence). The CDR3 has 11 residues. The CDR3 protein is CSAPNSDTQYF. In nucleotides, the CDR3 is TGCAGTGCGCCGAACTCGGATACGCAGTATTTT.

J is TRBJ1-4 and V is TRBV15, with 11 bases matching TRBD1. Germline loops: CDR1 LNHNV, CDR2 YYDKDF (reference sequence). Trimming cost V 0 bases and J 8 bases; bases outside gene matches: 2. CDR3 length equals 15 residues. The CDR3 DNA sequence: TGTGCCACCAGCAGAGAGGACAGGGGGCGAGAAAAACTGTTTTTT. Its protein is CATSREDRGREKLFF.

In this sample, this clone turned up once. The rearrangement links TRBV7-2 to TRBJ2-3, with 10 bases fitting TRBD2. CDR1 is SGHTA, CDR2 FQGNSA, per germline. After removal of 5 bases from V and 3 bases from J, the junction contained 8 bases not matched to a gene. The CDR3 has 16 amino acids. The CDR3 DNA reads TGTGCCAGCAGCCCCCAGGGACTAGCGACTACAGATACGCAGTATTTT. As protein: CASSPQGLATTDTQYF.

This chain connects TRBV10-2 to TRBJ2-2, with D perhaps matching TRBD2 (5 bases). The CDR3 is made up of 14 amino acids. V gave up 1 base and J gave up 3 bases, with 6 bases separating them. CDR1 is WSHSY and CDR2 is SAAADI in the germline V gene. The CDR3 spells CASSEYSDTGELFF. As DNA, the CDR3 is TGCGCCAGCAGTGAGTATAGCGACACCGGGGAGCTGTTTTTT.

Remarks on this clone: Other DNA sequences of this sample code for an identical CDR3. The rearrangement joins TRBV20-1 to TRBJ2-7; perhaps TRBD2 as D (7 bases). This CDR3 has 11 residues. In germline, CDR1 is DFQATT, CDR2 SNEGSKA (reference sequence). Trimming removed 3 bases from V and 7 bases from J, with 10 bases in between. In DNA, the CDR3 is TGCAGTGCTAGCGAGGGGGGGGAGCAGTACTTC. This encodes CSASEGGEQYF.